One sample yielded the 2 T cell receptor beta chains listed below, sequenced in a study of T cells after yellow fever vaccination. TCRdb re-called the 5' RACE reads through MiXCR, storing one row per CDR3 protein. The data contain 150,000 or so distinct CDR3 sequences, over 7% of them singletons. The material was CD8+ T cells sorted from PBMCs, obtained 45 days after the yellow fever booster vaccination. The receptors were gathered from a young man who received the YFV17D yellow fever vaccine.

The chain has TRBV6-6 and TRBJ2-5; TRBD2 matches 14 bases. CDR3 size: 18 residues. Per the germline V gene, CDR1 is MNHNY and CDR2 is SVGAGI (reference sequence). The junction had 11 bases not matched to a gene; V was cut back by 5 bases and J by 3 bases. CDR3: CASSQQTSGGALEETQYF. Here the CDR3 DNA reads TGTGCCAGCAGTCAGCAGACTAGCGGGGGGGCCTTAGAAGAGACCCAGTACTTC.

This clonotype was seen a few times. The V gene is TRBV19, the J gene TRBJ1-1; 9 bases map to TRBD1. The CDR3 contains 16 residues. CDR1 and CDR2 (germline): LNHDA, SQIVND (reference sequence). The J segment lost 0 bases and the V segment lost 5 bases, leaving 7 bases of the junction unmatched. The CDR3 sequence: CASSLQGAGVNTEAFF. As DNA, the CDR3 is TGTGCCAGTAGTCTACAGGGGGCCGGTGTGAACACTGAAGCTTTCTTT.